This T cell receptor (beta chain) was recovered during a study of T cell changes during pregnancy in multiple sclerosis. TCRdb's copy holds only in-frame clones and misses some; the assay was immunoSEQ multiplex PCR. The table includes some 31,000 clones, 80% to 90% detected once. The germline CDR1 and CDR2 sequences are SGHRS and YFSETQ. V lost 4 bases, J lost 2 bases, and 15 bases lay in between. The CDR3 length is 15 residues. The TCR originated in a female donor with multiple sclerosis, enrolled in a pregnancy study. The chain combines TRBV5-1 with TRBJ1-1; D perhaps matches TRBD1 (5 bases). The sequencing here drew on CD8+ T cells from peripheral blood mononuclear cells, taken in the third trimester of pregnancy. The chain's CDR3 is CASSRGLRSNTEAFF. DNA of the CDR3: TGCGCCAGCAGCCGGGGACTGAGGAGCAACACTGAAGCTTTCTTT. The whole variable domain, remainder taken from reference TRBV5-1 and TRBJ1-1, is KAGVTQTPRYLIKTRGQQVTLSCSPISGHRSVSWYQQTPGQGLQFLFEYFSETQRNKGNFPGRFSGRQFSNSRSEMNVSTLELGDSALYLCASSRGLRSNTEAFFGQGTRLTVV.